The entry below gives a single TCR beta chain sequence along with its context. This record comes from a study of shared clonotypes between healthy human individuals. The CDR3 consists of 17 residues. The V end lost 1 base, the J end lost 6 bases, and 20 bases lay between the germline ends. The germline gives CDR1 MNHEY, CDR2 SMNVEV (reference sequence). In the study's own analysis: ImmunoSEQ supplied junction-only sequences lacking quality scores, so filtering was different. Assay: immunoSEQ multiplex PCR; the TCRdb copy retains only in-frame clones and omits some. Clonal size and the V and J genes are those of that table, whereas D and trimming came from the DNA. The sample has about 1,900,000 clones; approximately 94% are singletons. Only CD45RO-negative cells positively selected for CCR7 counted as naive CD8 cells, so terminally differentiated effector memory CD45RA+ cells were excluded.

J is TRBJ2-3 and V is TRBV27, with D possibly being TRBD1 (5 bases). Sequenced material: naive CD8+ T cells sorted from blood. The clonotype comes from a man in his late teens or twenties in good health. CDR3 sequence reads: CASSLWVGANVPDTQYF. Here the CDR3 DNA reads TGTGCCAGCAGTTTATGGGTAGGGGCAAATGTTCCCGATACGCAGTATTTT.